The next 14 T cell receptor beta chains were all read from a single sample in a study of cytomegalovirus exposure and HLA in healthy donors. The PCR had 60 Vbeta and 13 Jbeta primers. The repertoire was sequenced with immunoSEQ multiplex PCR; TCRdb's copy has only in-frame clones and lacks some. The sample includes about 130,000 clones. Sample: PBMCs. The receptor source for this set is a man aged 40-49 years in good health and CMV-seronegative.

The rearrangement uses TRBV7-9 and TRBJ2-7; D uncertain. Germline V CDR1 and CDR2: SEHNR, FQNEAQ (reference sequence). Trimming removed 3 bases at V and 6 bases at J, with 9 bases between. This CDR3 comprises 12 residues. The CDR3 reads CASSLRGPEQYF. Written as DNA, the CDR3 is TGTGCCAGCAGCTTGAGAGGTCCCGAGCAGTACTTC.

This chain links TRBV15 with TRBJ1-3; tentative D call: TRBD1 (6 bases). The CDR3 is 16 residues long. Trimming removed 2 bases from V and 3 bases from J, with 14 bases in between. Germline assignment: CDR1 LNHNV and CDR2 YYDKDF (reference sequence). For the CDR3, the DNA is TGTGCCACCAGCAGAAGTACAGGGAGCGGTGGAAACACCATATATTTT. Its protein product is CATSRSTGSGGNTIYF.

This chain uses TRBV19 with TRBJ2-7, with 7 bases that match TRBD2. The CDR3 has 18 residues. CDR1 is LNHDA and CDR2 is SQIVND in the germline V gene (reference sequence). Unmatched junction bases numbered 15, after V lost 3 bases and J lost 1 base. The CDR3 coding sequence is TGTGCCAGTAGTATCGTATTCCGAGGGGCTAGCGGTTCCTACGAGCAGTACTTC. Translation: CASSIVFRGASGSYEQYF.

Written as DNA, the CDR3 is TGCGCCAGCAGCCAATTTCGTAACACTGAAGCTTTCTTT. It translates to CASSQFRNTEAFF. This sequence joins TRBV4-1 and TRBJ1-1, with D unresolved. CDR1 and CDR2 from the germline V gene are MGHRA and YSYEKL. The CDR3 spans 13 residues. Deletions cut 2 bases from V and 2 bases from J, with 6 bases between.

V usage is TRBV27 and J usage is TRBJ2-4, with 7 bases aligning to TRBD2. The CDR3 consists of 14 residues. The J segment lost 6 bases and the V segment lost 7 bases, leaving 9 bases of the junction unmatched. The germline V gene has CDR1 MNHEY and CDR2 SMNVEV (reference sequence). The CDR3 coding sequence is TGTGCCAGCAAAGCCAGGGAGGGGAGAAACATTCAGTACTTC. Amino acids: CASKAREGRNIQYF.

The chain has TRBV30 and TRBJ1-2; 11 bases agree with TRBD1. The length of the CDR3 is 17 residues. Germline assignment: CDR1 GTSNPN and CDR2 SVGIG (reference sequence). With V trimmed by 6 bases and J by 4 bases, 16 bases remained unmatched. For the CDR3, the DNA is TGTGCCTGTACAGCCCCGGGACAGGGGGTAATAGGCTATGGCTACACCTTC. Translated: CACTAPGQGVIGYGYTF.

The chain combines TRBV5-1 with TRBJ1-5; TRBD1 might be the D (6 bases). CDR3 length equals 16 residues. V was trimmed by 0 bases and J by 0 bases, leaving 10 bases between them. Germline loops: CDR1 SGHRS, CDR2 YFSETQ. CDR3 in amino acids: CASSLDWTDSNQPQHF. The CDR3 region has the DNA TGCGCCAGCAGCTTGGATTGGACAGATAGCAATCAGCCCCAGCATTTT.

The J gene is TRBJ2-5, the V gene TRBV7-2; no firm D call. V dropped 2 bases and J dropped 5 bases, with 6 bases sitting between them. The CDR3 is 12 amino acids. Per the germline V gene, CDR1 is SGHTA and CDR2 is FQGNSA. CDR3 nucleotide sequence: TGTGCCAGCAGCTTAACTCGGGAGACCCAGTACTTC. Translation gives CASSLTRETQYF. Together with reference TRBV7-2 and TRBJ2-5, the CDR3 gives the full variable domain: GAGVSQSPSNKVTEKGKDVELRCDPISGHTALYWYRQSLGQGLEFLIYFQGNSAPDKSGLPSDRFSAERTGGSVSTLTIQRTQQEDSAVYLCASSLTRETQYFGPGTRLLVL.

CDR3 DNA: TGTGCCAGTAGTATCAGGAGGCAGGCTGTAGGCGGGGGTTCCTACGAGCAGTACTTC. This gives the protein CASSIRRQAVGGGSYEQYF. V gene TRBV19 combines with J gene TRBJ2-7; TRBD2 matches at 7 bases. The germline V gene encodes CDR1 LNHDA and CDR2 SQIVND (reference sequence). Trimming at V came to 3 bases and at J to 1 base, leaving 18 bases not matched to a gene. This CDR3 contains 19 residues. Drawing the rest from reference TRBV19 and TRBJ2-7, the complete variable domain is DGGITQSPKYLFRKEGQNVTLSCEQNLNHDAMYWYRQDPGQGLRLIYYSQIVNDFQKGDIAEGYSVSREKKESFPLTVTSAQKNPTAFYLCASSIRRQAVGGGSYEQYFGPGTRLTVT.

Measured by frequency, this clone is medium-sized. The junction shows a germline mismatch at one end, possibly a read error. The chain recombines TRBV7-7 with TRBJ1-1; D is uncertain. This CDR3 has 13 amino acids. Germline V lookup: CDR1 SSHAT, CDR2 FNYEAQ (reference sequence). CDR3 sequence (DNA): TGTGCTAGCAGCTTTCTTTTGAACACTGAAGCTTTCTTT. It yields the protein CASSFLLNTEAFF.

The chain has TRBV6-5 and TRBJ2-1; 8 bases map to TRBD2. The CDR3 consists of 16 residues. Trimming at V came to 2 bases and at J to 9 bases, leaving 12 bases not matched to a gene. Germline CDR1 is MNHEY and CDR2 is SVGAGI. The CDR3 here is CASSYSSAGERGEQFF. In nucleotides, the CDR3 is TGTGCCAGCAGTTACAGCTCAGCGGGAGAGCGGGGTGAGCAGTTCTTC.

The rearrangement joins TRBV6-5 to TRBJ2-7; D ambiguous. The CDR3 covers 11 residues. CDR1 is MNHEY and CDR2 is SVGAGI in the germline V gene. Deletions cut 3 bases from V and 6 bases from J, with 6 bases between. CDR3 region: CASSYNFEQYF. The CDR3 DNA reads as TGTGCCAGCAGTTATAATTTCGAGCAGTACTTC.

CDR3 DNA sequence: TGCGCCAGCAGCGCCACCCGCACCGGGGGGGGATCGAACACCGGGGAGCTGTTTTTT. It codes for CASSATRTGGGSNTGELFF. The chain uses TRBV5-1 and TRBJ2-2, with 8 bases that match TRBD2. The germline V gene encodes CDR1 SGHRS and CDR2 YFSETQ. The CDR3 has 19 amino acids. V dropped 4 bases and J dropped 0; count of bases not matched to a gene: 14. Full variable domain (rest looked up from reference TRBV5-1 and TRBJ2-2): KAGVTQTPRYLIKTRGQQVTLSCSPISGHRSVSWYQQTPGQGLQFLFEYFSETQRNKGNFPGRFSGRQFSNSRSEMNVSTLELGDSALYLCASSATRTGGGSNTGELFFGEGSRLTVL.

The V call is TRBV14, the J call TRBJ1-1; no definite D call. This CDR3 region has 15 residues. Looked up from germline, CDR1 is SGHDN and CDR2 is FVKESK. The V end lost 2 bases, the J end lost 1 base, and 11 bases lay between the germline ends. The CDR3 DNA follows: TGTGCCAGCAGCCAAAAGTGGGCAGGGAACACTGAAGCTTTCTTT. Translated, it gives CASSQKWAGNTEAFF.